A single sample is the source of the 18 T cell receptor beta chains below, sequenced in a study of blood T cell repertoires in COVID-19. Sequencing was performed with immunoSEQ multiplex PCR; in TCRdb, only in-frame clones are kept and a portion is missing. The sample shows about 140,000 clones, 86% of them seen only once. Sequencing input: peripheral blood. These receptor sequences come from an older woman with acute or convalescent COVID-19.

The chain joins TRBV4-2 to TRBJ2-7; a weak D match, TRBD2 (5 bases). The CDR3 is made up of 18 amino acids. Trimming cost V 4 bases and J 1 base, with 23 bases left between them. Germline V gene sequence: CDR1 LGHNA, CDR2 YNFKEQ. CDR3 DNA sequence: TGTGCCAGCAGCCCGGTCGAGGGTCTCCTTACGAGGTCCTACGAGCAGTACTTC. This sequence encodes CASSPVEGLLTRSYEQYF.

CDR3 sequence: CASRNPYRGANEQFF. The DNA for the CDR3 is TGTGCCAGCAGAAATCCCTACAGGGGCGCCAATGAGCAGTTCTTC. V usage is TRBV5-8 and J usage is TRBJ2-1, with 7 bases that match TRBD1. J was trimmed by 6 bases and V by 5 bases; bases with no gene match: 11. In germline, CDR1 is SGHTS, CDR2 YDEGEE. The CDR3 extends over 15 amino acids.

The chain joins TRBV9 to TRBJ2-1; 9 bases are shared with TRBD2. The V gene end was trimmed by 2 bases and the J gene end by 10 bases; junction bases not matched to a gene: 10. Germline CDR1 reads SGDLS; CDR2 reads YYNGEE. The CDR3 sequence is 15 residues long. The CDR3 sequence: CASSVAGTSFREQFF. The CDR3 nucleotides read TGTGCCAGCAGCGTTGCCGGGACTAGCTTTCGCGAGCAGTTCTTC.

This clone was observed a few times. The chain uses TRBV6-2 or TRBV6-3 and TRBJ2-5; 12 nucleotides match TRBD2. The CDR3 length is 16 residues. Germline loops: CDR1 MNHEY, CDR2 SVGEGT. The junction had 1 base not matched to a gene; V was cut back by 1 base and J by 1 base. This CDR3 reads CASSYWTSGVQETQYF. The CDR3 DNA reads TGTGCCAGCAGTTACTGGACTAGCGGGGTCCAAGAGACCCAGTACTTC.

Concerning this clone: Other DNA sequences in the sample encode the same CDR3. This chain joins TRBV28 and TRBJ2-7, with a weak D call TRBD2 (6 bases). V dropped 1 base and J dropped 2 bases, with 6 bases sitting between them. CDR1 is MDHEN, CDR2 SYDVKM, per germline. The CDR3 consists of 13 residues. The CDR3 region is CASSLSGAYEQYF. CDR3 DNA: TGTGCCAGCAGTTTATCGGGGGCCTACGAGCAGTACTTC.

The rearrangement joins TRBV28 to TRBJ2-2, with D possibly being TRBD1 (6 bases). Looked up from germline, CDR1 is MDHEN and CDR2 is SYDVKM. Trimming cost V 6 bases and J 0 bases, with 20 bases left between them. The CDR3 consists of 18 residues. The CDR3 nucleotides read TGTGCCAGCAGCGTCCCCAAGACAGGACTCGCGAACACCGGGGAGCTGTTTTTT. This encodes CASSVPKTGLANTGELFF.

The CDR3 loop reads CASSGQGAYNEQFF. The CDR3 coding sequence is TGCGCCAGCAGCGGACAGGGGGCCTACAATGAGCAGTTCTTC. The rearrangement uses TRBV5-1 and TRBJ2-1; 10 positions agree with TRBD1. This CDR3 has 14 residues. Germline V gene data show CDR1 as SGHRS and CDR2 as YFSETQ. V lost 4 bases to trimming and J lost 2 bases; unmatched junction nucleotides: 0.

The chain uses TRBV5-8 and TRBJ1-4, with D possibly TRBD1 on 6 matching bases. In germline, CDR1 is SGHTS, CDR2 YDEGEE. This CDR3 is 15 amino acids long. Trimming shortened V by 4 bases and J by 6 bases, and 16 bases separated the two germline ends. The CDR3 nucleotides read TGTGCCAGCAGCCAGACATGGGGGACATATGAAAAACTGTTTTTT. This gives the protein CASSQTWGTYEKLFF.

V usage is TRBV5-8 and J usage is TRBJ2-2, with 8 bases that match TRBD2. From germline, CDR1 is SGHTS and CDR2 YDEGEE. CDR3 length: 16 residues. Trimming took 5 bases from V and 8 from J; bases not matched to a gene: 14. The CDR3 DNA reads as TGTGCCAGCAGGTCACCTAGCGGGCCGAACCGGGGGGAGCTGTTTTTT. This gives the protein CASRSPSGPNRGELFF.

The J gene is TRBJ1-3, the V gene TRBV6-5; D is unresolved. Germline V gene lookup returns CDR1 MNHEY and CDR2 SVGAGI. The CDR3 runs to 14 residues. Trimming left V 6 bases short and J 4 bases short, with 13 bases between. CDR3 nucleotide sequence: TGTGCCAGCAGCCGCGGTGAATCCGGAAACACCATATATTTT. Protein product: CASSRGESGNTIYF.

This clone showed up just a few times. The chain joins TRBV12-5 to TRBJ2-7; D not certain. V lost 1 base to trimming and J lost 0 bases, with 7 bases between them. The germline V gene has CDR1 LGHNT and CDR2 FRNRAP. The CDR3 totals 14 residues. The CDR3 spells CASGLGSPSYEQYF. The DNA of the CDR3 is TGTGCTAGTGGTTTGGGGAGTCCCTCCTACGAGCAGTACTTC.

This chain links TRBV5-4 with TRBJ2-5, with 10 bases identical to TRBD2. The CDR3 runs to 16 residues. Trimming took 0 bases from V and 5 from J; bases not matched to a gene: 7. The V gene's germline CDR1 is SGHNT and CDR2 YYREEE (reference sequence). The CDR3 DNA is TGTGCCAGCAGCTTGGAAGTAGCGGGGGGCGGGGAGACCCAGTACTTC. As protein: CASSLEVAGGGETQYF. Full variable domain (rest looked up from reference TRBV5-4 and TRBJ2-5): ETGVTQSPTHLIKTRGQQVTLRCSSQSGHNTVSWYQQALGQGPQFIFQYYREEENGRGNFPPRFSGLQFPNYSSELNVNALELDDSALYLCASSLEVAGGGETQYFGPGTRLLVL.

This clone has at least ten counts. The chain recombines TRBV7-9 with TRBJ1-2; D unclear. The CDR3 consists of 12 residues. With 10 bases removed from V and 3 bases from J, the gap between germline ends came to 12 bases. Germline V gene sequence: CDR1 SEHNR, CDR2 FQNEAQ (reference sequence). The CDR3 bases are TGTGCCACCCCCTCGGTGTACTATGGCTACACCTTC. Protein: CATPSVYYGYTF.

There are a few counts of this clone. This chain joins TRBV6-1 and TRBJ2-7; perhaps TRBD1 as D (5 bases). The germline V gene has CDR1 MNHNS and CDR2 SASEGT. V was cut by 1 base and J by 1 base, with 11 bases left in between. The CDR3 covers 15 residues. As DNA, the CDR3 is TGTGCCAGCAGTGAAGAGTGGACATCGTCCTACGAGCAGTACTTC. Protein sequence: CASSEEWTSSYEQYF.

The J gene is TRBJ2-1, the V gene TRBV6-5, with D perhaps matching TRBD1 (6 bases). This CDR3 has 14 amino acids. The germline CDR1 and CDR2 sequences are MNHEY and SVGAGI. Trimming left V 5 bases short and J 5 bases short, with 13 bases between. Here the CDR3 DNA reads TGTGCCAGCAGTACCGGGACACAACACAATGAGCAGTTCTTC. Its translation is CASSTGTQHNEQFF.

This chain uses TRBV5-4 with TRBJ2-7; 12 bases are a match to TRBD1. Germline assignment: CDR1 SGHNT and CDR2 YYREEE (reference sequence). There are 16 residues in the CDR3. V shed 4 bases and J 5 bases; nucleotides not matched to a gene: 10. The DNA of the CDR3 is TGTGCCAGCAGCCACAATCCGGGACAGGGGGCGAACGAGCAGTACTTC. Translation: CASSHNPGQGANEQYF.

The chain has TRBV7-9 and TRBJ1-2; a weak D match, TRBD1 (6 bases). The CDR3 is 13 residues long. V lost 1 base, J lost 4 bases, and 7 bases lay in between. Germline CDR1 and CDR2: SEHNR and FQNEAQ (reference sequence). CDR3 sequence (DNA): TGTGCCAGCAGCTTAGGACAGGTCTATGGCTACACCTTC. Protein product: CASSLGQVYGYTF.

Many counts were recorded for this clone. The chain recombines TRBV10-3 with TRBJ1-1; maybe TRBD1 (6 bases). From germline, CDR1 is ENHRY and CDR2 SYGVKD. V was clipped by 2 bases and J by 2 bases, with 12 bases between them. This CDR3 contains 15 residues. The CDR3 here is CAISERGGRNTEAFF. DNA of the CDR3: TGTGCCATCAGTGAGCGCGGGGGCCGAAACACTGAAGCTTTCTTT.